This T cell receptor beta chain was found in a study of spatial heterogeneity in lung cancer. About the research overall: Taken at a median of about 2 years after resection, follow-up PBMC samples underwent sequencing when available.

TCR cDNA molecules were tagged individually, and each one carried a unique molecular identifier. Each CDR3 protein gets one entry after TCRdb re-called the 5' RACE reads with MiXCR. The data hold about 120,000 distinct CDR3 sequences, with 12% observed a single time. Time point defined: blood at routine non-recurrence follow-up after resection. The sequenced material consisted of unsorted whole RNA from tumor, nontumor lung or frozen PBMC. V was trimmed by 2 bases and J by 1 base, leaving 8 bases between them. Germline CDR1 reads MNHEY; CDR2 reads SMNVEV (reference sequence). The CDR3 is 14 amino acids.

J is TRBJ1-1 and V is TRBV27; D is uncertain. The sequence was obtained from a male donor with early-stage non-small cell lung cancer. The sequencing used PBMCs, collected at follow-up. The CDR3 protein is CASSLVRGNTEAFF. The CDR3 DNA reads TGTGCCAGCAGTTTAGTCAGAGGGAACACTGAAGCTTTCTTT.